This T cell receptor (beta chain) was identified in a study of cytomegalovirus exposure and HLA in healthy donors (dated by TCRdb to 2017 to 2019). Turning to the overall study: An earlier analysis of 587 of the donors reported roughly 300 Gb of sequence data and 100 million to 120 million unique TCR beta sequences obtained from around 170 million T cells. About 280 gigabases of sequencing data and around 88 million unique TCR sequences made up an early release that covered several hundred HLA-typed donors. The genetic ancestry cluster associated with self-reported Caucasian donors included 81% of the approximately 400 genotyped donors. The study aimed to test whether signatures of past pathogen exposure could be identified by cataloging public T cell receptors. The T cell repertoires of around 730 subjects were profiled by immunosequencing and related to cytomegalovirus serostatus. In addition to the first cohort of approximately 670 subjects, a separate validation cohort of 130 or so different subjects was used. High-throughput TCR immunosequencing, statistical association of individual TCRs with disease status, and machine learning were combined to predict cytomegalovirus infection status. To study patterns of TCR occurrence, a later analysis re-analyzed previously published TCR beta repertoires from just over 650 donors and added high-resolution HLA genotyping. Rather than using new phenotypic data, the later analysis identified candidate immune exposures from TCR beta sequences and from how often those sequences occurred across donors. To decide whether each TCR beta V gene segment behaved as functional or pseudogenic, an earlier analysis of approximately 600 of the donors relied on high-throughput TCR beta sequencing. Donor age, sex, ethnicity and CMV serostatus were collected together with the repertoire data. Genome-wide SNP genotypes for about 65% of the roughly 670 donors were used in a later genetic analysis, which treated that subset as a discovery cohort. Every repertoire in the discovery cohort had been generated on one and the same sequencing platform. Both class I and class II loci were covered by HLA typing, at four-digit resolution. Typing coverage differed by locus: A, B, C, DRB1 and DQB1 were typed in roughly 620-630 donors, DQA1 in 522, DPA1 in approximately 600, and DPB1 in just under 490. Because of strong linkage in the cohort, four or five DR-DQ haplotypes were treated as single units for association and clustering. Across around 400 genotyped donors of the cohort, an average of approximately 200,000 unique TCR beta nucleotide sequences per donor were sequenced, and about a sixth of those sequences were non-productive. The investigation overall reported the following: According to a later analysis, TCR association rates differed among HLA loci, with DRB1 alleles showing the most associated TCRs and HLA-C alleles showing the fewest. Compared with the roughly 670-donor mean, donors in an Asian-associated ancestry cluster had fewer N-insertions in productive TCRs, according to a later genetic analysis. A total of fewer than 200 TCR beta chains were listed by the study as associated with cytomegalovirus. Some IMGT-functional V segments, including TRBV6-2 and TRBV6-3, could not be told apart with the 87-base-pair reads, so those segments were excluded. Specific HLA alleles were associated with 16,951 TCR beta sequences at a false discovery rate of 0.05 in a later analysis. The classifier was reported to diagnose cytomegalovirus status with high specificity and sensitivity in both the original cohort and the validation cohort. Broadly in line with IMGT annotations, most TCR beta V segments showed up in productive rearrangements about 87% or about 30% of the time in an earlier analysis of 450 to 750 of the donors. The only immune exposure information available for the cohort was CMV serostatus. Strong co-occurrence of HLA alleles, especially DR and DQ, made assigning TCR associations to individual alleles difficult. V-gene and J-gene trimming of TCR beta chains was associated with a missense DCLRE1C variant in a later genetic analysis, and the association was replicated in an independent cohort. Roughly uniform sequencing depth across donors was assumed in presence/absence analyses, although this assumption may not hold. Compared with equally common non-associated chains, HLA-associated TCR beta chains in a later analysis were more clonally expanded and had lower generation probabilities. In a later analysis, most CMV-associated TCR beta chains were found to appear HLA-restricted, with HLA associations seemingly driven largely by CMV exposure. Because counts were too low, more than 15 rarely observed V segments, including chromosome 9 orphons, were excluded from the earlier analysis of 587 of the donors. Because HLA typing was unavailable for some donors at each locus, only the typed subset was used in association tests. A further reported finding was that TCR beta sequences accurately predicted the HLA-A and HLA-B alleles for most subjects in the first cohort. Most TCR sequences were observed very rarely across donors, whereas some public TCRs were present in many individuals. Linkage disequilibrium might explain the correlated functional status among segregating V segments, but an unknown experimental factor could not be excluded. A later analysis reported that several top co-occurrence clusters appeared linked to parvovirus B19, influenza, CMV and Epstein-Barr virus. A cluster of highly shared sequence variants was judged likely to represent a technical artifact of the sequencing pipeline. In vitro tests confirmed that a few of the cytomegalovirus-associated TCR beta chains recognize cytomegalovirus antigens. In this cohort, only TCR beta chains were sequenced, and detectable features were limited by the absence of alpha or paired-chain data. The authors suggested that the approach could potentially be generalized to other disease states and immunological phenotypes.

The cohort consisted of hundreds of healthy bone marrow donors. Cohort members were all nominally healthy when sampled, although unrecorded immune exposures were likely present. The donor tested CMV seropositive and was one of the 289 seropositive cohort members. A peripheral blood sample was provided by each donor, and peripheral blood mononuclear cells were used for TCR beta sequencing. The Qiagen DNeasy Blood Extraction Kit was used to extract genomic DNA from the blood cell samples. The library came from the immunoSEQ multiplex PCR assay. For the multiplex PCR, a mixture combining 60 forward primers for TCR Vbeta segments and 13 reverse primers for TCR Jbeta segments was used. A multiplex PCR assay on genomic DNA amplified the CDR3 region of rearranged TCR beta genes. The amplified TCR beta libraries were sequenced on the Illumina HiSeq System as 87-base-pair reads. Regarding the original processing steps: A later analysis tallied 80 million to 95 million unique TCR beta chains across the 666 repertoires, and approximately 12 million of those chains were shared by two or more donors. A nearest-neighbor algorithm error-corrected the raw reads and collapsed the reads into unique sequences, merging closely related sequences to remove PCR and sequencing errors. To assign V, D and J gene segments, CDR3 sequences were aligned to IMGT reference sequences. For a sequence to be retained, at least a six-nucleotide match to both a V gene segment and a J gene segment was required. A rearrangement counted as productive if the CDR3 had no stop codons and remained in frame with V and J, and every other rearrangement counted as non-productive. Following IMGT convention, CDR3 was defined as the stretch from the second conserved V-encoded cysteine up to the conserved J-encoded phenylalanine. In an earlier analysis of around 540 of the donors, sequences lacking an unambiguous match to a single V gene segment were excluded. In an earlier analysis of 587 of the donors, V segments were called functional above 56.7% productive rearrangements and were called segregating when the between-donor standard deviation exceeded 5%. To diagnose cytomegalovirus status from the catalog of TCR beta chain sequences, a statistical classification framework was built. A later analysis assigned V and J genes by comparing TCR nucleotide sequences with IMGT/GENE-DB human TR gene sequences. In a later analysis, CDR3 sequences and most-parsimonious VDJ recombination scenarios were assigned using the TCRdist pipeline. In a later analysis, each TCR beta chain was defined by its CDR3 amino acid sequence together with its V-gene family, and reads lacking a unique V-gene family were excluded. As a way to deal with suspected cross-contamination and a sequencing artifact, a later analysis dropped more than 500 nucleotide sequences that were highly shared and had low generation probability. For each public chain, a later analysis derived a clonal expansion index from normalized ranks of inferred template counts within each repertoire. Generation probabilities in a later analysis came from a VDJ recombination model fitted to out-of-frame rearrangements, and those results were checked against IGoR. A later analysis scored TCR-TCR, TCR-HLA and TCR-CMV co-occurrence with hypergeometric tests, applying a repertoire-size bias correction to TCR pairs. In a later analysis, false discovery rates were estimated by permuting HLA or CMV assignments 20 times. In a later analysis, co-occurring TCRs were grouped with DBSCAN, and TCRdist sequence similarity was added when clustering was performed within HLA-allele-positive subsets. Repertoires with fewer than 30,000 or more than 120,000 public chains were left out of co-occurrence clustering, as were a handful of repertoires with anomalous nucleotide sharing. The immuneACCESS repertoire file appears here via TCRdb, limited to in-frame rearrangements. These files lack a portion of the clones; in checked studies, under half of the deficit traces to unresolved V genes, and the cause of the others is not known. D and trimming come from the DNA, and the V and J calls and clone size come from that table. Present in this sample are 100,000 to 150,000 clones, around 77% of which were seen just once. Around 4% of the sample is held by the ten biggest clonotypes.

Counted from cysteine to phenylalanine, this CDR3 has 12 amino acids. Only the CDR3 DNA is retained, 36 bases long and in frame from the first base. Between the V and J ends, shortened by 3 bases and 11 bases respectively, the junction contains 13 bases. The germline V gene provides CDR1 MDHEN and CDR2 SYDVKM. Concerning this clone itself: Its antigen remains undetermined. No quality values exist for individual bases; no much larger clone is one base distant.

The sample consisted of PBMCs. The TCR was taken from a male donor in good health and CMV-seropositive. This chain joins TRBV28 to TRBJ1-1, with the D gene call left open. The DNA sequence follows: TGTGCCAGCAGTTTGCTAGTTAAGCCTGCTTTCTTT. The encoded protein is CASSLLVKPAFF.